This T cell receptor beta chain originates from a study of blood T cell repertoires in COVID-19. Looking at the study overall: Samples of COVID-19 (acute and convalescent) were obtained from the United States, Italy and Spain. In each case, the material was cDNA or gDNA derived from T cells, B-cell-depleted T cells, or PBMCs.

A Seattle source enrolled patients during active infection and followed them longitudinally. As processed by the authors: Nucleated cell number was recorded as an estimate derived from reference gene primer amplification. Sequencing was performed with immunoSEQ multiplex PCR; in TCRdb, only in-frame clones are kept and a portion is missing. V, J and clone size reflect that table, while D and trimming were determined from the DNA. The table includes 180,000 or so clones, 86% detected once. This clonotype was sampled from a woman aged 55-69 years with COVID-19, enrolled during active disease. The sample consisted of peripheral blood.

CDR3 sequence: CASSLWTANTEAFF. In DNA form, the CDR3 reads TGCGCCAGCAGCCTCTGGACAGCCAACACTGAAGCTTTCTTT. The chain couples TRBV4-3 to TRBJ1-1, with D possibly TRBD1 on 6 matching bases. Germline loops: CDR1 LGHNA, CDR2 YSLEER. V dropped 4 bases and J dropped 2 bases, with 11 bases sitting between them. This CDR3 is built from 14 residues.